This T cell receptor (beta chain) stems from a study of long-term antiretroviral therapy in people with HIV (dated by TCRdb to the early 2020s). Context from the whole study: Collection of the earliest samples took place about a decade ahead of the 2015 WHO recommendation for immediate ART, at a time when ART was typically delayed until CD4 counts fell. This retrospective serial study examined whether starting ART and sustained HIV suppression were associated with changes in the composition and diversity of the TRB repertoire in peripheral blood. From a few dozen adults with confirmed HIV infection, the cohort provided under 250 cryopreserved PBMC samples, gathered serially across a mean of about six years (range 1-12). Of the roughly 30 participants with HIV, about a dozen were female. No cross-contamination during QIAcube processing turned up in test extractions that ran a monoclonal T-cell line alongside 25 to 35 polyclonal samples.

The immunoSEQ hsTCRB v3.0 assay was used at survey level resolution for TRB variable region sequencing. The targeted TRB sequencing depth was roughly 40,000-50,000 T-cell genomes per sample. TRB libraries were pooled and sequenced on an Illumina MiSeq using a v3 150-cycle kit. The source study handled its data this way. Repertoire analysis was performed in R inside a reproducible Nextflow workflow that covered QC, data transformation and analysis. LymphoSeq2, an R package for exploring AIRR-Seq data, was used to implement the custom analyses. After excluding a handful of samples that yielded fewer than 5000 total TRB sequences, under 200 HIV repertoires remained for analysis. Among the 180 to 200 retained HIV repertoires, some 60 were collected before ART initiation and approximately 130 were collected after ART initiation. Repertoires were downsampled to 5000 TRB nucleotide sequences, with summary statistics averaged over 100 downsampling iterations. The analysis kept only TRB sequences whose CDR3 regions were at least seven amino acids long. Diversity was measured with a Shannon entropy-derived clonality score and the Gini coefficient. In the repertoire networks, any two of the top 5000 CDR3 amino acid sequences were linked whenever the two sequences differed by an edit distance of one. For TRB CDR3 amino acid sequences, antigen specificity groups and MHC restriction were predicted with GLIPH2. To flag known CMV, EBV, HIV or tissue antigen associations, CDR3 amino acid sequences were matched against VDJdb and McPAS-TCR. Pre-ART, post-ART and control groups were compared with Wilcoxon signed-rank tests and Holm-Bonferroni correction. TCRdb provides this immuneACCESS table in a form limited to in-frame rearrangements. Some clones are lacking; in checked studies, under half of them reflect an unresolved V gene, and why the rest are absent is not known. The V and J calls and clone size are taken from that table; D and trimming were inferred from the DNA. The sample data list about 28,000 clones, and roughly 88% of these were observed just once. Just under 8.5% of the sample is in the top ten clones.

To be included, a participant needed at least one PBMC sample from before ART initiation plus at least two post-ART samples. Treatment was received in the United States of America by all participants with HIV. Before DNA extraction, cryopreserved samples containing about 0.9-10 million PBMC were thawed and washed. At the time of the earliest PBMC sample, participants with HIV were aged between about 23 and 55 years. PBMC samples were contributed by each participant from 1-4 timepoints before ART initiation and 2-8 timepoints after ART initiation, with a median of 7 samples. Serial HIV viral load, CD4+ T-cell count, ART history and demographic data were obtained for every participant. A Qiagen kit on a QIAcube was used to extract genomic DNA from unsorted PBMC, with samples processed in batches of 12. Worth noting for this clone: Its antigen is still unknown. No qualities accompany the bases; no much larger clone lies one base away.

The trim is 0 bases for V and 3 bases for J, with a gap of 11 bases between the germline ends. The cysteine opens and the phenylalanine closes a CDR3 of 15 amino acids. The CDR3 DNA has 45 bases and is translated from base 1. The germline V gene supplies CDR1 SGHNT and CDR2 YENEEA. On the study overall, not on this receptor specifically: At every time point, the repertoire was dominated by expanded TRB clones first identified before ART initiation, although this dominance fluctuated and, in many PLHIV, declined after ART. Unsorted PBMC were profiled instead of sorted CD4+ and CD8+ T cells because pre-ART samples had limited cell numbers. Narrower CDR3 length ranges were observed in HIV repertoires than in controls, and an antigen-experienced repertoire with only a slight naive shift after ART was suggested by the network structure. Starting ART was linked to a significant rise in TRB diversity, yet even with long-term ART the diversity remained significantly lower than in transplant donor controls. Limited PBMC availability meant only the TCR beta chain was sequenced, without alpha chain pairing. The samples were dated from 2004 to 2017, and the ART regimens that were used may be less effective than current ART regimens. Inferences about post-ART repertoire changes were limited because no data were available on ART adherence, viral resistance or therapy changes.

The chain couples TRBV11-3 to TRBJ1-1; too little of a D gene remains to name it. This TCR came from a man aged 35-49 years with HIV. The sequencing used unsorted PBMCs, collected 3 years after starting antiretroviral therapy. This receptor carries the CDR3 CASSLDGPTDTEAFF. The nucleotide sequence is TGTGCCAGCAGCTTAGATGGACCGACGGACACTGAAGCTTTCTTT.